What follows are 8 T cell receptor beta chains derived from one specimen sequenced in a study of PD-1 blockade in classical Hodgkin lymphoma (dated by TCRdb to 2018 to 2020). This sample's time point label indicates: cycle 4 day 1 (C4D1), after around six weeks of nivolumab. All trial patients had relapsed after autologous stem cell transplantation, with cohorts A, B and C differing in prior brentuximab vedotin exposure. Library creation used the immunoSEQ multiplex PCR assay. The clones in this table, taken by TCRdb from immuneACCESS, are in-frame only. Not every clone is retained; where verified, under half of the shortfall comes from an unresolved V gene, and the cause of the rest is unknown. Counted in this sample were some 93,000 clones; just under 80% of them appeared once. The ten largest clones represent about 9% of the sample. The sequencing here drew on peripheral blood mononuclear cells (PBMCs), taken before the fourth cycle of nivolumab. The receptors stem from a human donor with classical Hodgkin lymphoma.

V is TRBV2 and J is TRBJ2-2; D unresolved. Germline CDR1 and CDR2: SNHLY and FYNNEI. Trimming pared 6 bases from V and 2 bases from J, leaving 1 base between. The CDR3 contains 11 residues. CDR3 sequence: CASRNTGELFF. The CDR3 DNA follows: TGTGCCAGCAGAAACACCGGGGAGCTGTTTTTT.

V gene TRBV21-1 combines with J gene TRBJ2-2; the table gives TRBD2 as D, unverified against the DNA. TRBV21-1 has pseudogene status. The CDR3 runs to 11 residues. DNA for the CDR3: TGTGCCAGCAGATTAGATTTAGAGCTGTTTTTT. Protein product: CASRLDLELFF.

The rearrangement joins TRBV29-1 to TRBJ1-2; 8 nucleotides agree with TRBD1. Germline V gene sequence: CDR1 SQVTM, CDR2 ANQGSEA. The trim removed 4 bases at V and 4 bases at J, leaving 5 bases unmatched. CDR3 length: 13 residues. The DNA of the CDR3 is TGCAGCGTTGCCGACAGGGGCGCCTATGGCTACACCTTC. Translating gives CSVADRGAYGYTF.

The chain couples TRBV5-4 to TRBJ2-2, with TRBD2 identical over 9 bases. CDR1 SGHNT and CDR2 YYREEE come from the germline V gene (reference sequence). With 0 bases clipped from V and 0 bases from J, the junction kept 6 bases outside the gene matches. The length of the CDR3 is 18 residues. CDR3 DNA sequence: TGTGCCAGCAGCTTGGAACTATTAGCGGGGGCGAACACCGGGGAGCTGTTTTTT. Protein: CASSLELLAGANTGELFF.

The genes are TRBV18 and TRBJ2-6; 9 bases map to TRBD1. J was trimmed by 1 base and V by 6 bases; bases with no gene match: 10. The CDR3 length is 18 residues. Germline V gene sequence: CDR1 KGHSH, CDR2 LQKENI. CDR3 amino acids: CASSPVGTGTSGANVLTF. CDR3 sequence (DNA): TGTGCCAGCTCCCCCGTAGGGACAGGGACTTCTGGGGCCAACGTCCTGACTTTC.

This clone was recorded a few times. V is TRBV6-5 and J is TRBJ1-4; 9 nucleotides line up with TRBD1. This CDR3 comprises 15 residues. CDR1 and CDR2 (germline): MNHEY, SVGAGI. J lost 5 bases, V lost 5 bases, and 6 bases had no gene match. As DNA, the CDR3 is TGTGCCAGCAGTCGCGCCGGGACAGGGAATGAAAAACTGTTTTTT. Protein sequence: CASSRAGTGNEKLFF.

This clone was observed a few times. The chain couples TRBV18 to TRBJ2-2, with D unresolved. Germline values: CDR1 KGHSH, CDR2 LQKENI. The CDR3 extends over 15 amino acids. V was cut by 0 bases and J by 0 bases, with 5 bases left in between. The CDR3 reads CASSPPRPNTGELFF. CDR3 nucleotides: TGTGCCAGCTCACCACCCAGACCGAACACCGGGGAGCTGTTTTTT.

J is TRBJ2-1 and V is TRBV6-5; 10 bases match TRBD2. J lost 2 bases, V lost 2 bases, and 0 bases had no gene match. There are 15 residues in the CDR3. CDR1 MNHEY and CDR2 SVGAGI come from the germline V gene. The CDR3 here is CASSYGTSAYNEQFF. The CDR3 DNA follows: TGTGCCAGCAGTTACGGGACTAGCGCCTACAATGAGCAGTTCTTC.